The rows below give T cell receptor beta chains drawn from one sample of a study of beta chain features in type 1 diabetes. The repertoire was sequenced with immunoSEQ multiplex PCR; TCRdb's copy has only in-frame clones and lacks some. The sample shows 970,000 or so clones, about 17% of them seen only once. Sequenced material: naive CD4+ T cells from blood. The receptors stem from a woman younger than 35 in good health. The CDR3 runs from the conserved cysteine through the conserved F or W. D genes are given only for firm matches. A row's size may be missing; if present it is once, few, many or a size class.

d_call: -
clone_size: few
v_call: TRBV2
j_call: TRBJ2-5
cdr3_aa: CASSKTWEQYF
cdr3_nt: TGTGCCAGCAGTAAAACCTGGGAGCAGTACTTC

d_call: -
clone_size: few
v_call: TRBV5-1
j_call: TRBJ2-2
cdr3_aa: CASSDGDTGELFF
cdr3_nt: TGCGCCAGCAGCGACGGGGACACCGGGGAGCTGTTTTTT

d_call: -
clone_size: few
v_call: TRBV5-4
j_call: TRBJ2-1
cdr3_aa: CASSFVAAEYNEQFF
cdr3_nt: TGTGCCAGCAGCTTCGTGGCAGCGGAGTACAATGAGCAGTTCTTC

d_call: -
clone_size: -
v_call: TRBV19
j_call: TRBJ2-5
cdr3_aa: CASSWGHKETQYF
cdr3_nt: TGTGCCAGTAGCTGGGGACACAAAGAGACCCAGTACTTC

d_call: TRBD1
clone_size: -
v_call: TRBV7-3
j_call: TRBJ1-1
cdr3_aa: CASSRQGALF
cdr3_nt: TGTGCCAGCAGCAGACAGGGGGCCCTCTTT

d_call: TRBD2
clone_size: -
v_call: TRBV29-1
j_call: TRBJ2-3
cdr3_aa: CSVVRTSGRGATDTQYF
cdr3_nt: TGCAGCGTTGTCCGGACTAGCGGGAGAGGGGCCACAGATACGCAGTATTTT

d_call: TRBD2
clone_size: -
v_call: TRBV27
j_call: TRBJ2-3
cdr3_aa: CASSSLGLGEDTQYF
cdr3_nt: TGTGCCAGCAGTTCCCTCGGACTAGGAGAAGATACGCAGTATTTT

d_call: -
clone_size: -
v_call: TRBV18
j_call: TRBJ2-7
cdr3_aa: CASSSTAGSYEQYF
cdr3_nt: TGTGCCAGCTCTTCGACAGCTGGGTCCTACGAGCAGTACTTC

d_call: TRBD1
clone_size: few
v_call: TRBV7-3
j_call: TRBJ1-6
cdr3_aa: CASSLLAGGNSPLHF
cdr3_nt: TGTGCCAGCAGCTTACTGGCAGGGGGAAATTCACCCCTCCACTTT

d_call: -
clone_size: few
v_call: TRBV7-2
j_call: TRBJ1-2
cdr3_aa: CASSPQGGSNYGYTF
cdr3_nt: TGTGCCAGCAGCCCCCAGGGAGGATCTAACTATGGCTACACCTTC

d_call: -
clone_size: few
v_call: TRBV9
j_call: TRBJ1-5
cdr3_aa: CASSPRLGQPQHF
cdr3_nt: TGTGCCAGCAGCCCCCGTCTTGGGCAGCCCCAGCATTTT

d_call: TRBD1
clone_size: few
v_call: TRBV7-9
j_call: TRBJ2-1
cdr3_aa: CASSSGQGDYNEQFF
cdr3_nt: TGTGCCAGCAGTTCGGGACAGGGGGATTACAATGAGCAGTTCTTC

d_call: TRBD1
clone_size: -
v_call: TRBV5-8
j_call: TRBJ1-2
cdr3_aa: CASSIPGGSGGYTF
cdr3_nt: TGTGCCAGCAGCATCCCAGGGGGGAGTGGAGGCTACACCTTC

d_call: -
clone_size: few
v_call: TRBV13
j_call: TRBJ2-2
cdr3_aa: CASSLGRAAGELFF
cdr3_nt: TGTGCCAGCAGCTTAGGCAGGGCCGCCGGGGAGCTGTTTTTT

d_call: TRBD1
clone_size: -
v_call: TRBV2
j_call: TRBJ1-1
cdr3_aa: CASAFQGANTEAFF
cdr3_nt: TGTGCCAGCGCCTTTCAGGGGGCGAACACTGAAGCTTTCTTT

d_call: TRBD1
clone_size: -
v_call: TRBV14
j_call: TRBJ2-7
cdr3_aa: CASSPARTGGYEQYF
cdr3_nt: TGTGCCAGCAGCCCGGCCAGGACAGGGGGATACGAGCAGTACTTC

d_call: -
clone_size: -
v_call: TRBV10-2
j_call: TRBJ1-2
cdr3_aa: CASSTSNYGYTF
cdr3_nt: TGCGCCAGCAGTACAAGTAACTATGGCTACACCTTC

d_call: -
clone_size: -
v_call: TRBV4-1
j_call: TRBJ2-5
cdr3_aa: CASSLHGQTRETQYF
cdr3_nt: TGCGCCAGCAGCCTACACGGCCAAACTCGGGAGACCCAGTACTTC

d_call: -
clone_size: few
v_call: TRBV7-2
j_call: TRBJ2-5
cdr3_aa: CASSFGGQETQYF
cdr3_nt: TGTGCCAGCAGCTTTGGGGGCCAGGAGACCCAGTACTTC

d_call: TRBD1
clone_size: -
v_call: TRBV10-3
j_call: TRBJ1-2
cdr3_aa: CAISRRDGQGTHGYTF
cdr3_nt: TGTGCCATCAGCCGGCGAGATGGACAGGGGACTCATGGCTACACCTTC

d_call: -
clone_size: -
v_call: TRBV7-2
j_call: TRBJ2-7
cdr3_aa: CASSSVGQFILGGPEQYF
cdr3_nt: TGTGCCAGCAGCTCAGTCGGACAGTTTATACTAGGTGGTCCCGAGCAGTACTTC

d_call: -
clone_size: -
v_call: TRBV7-2
j_call: TRBJ1-2
cdr3_aa: CASSTINYGYTF
cdr3_nt: TGTGCCAGCAGCACGATTAACTATGGCTACACCTTC

d_call: -
clone_size: -
v_call: TRBV19
j_call: TRBJ2-7
cdr3_aa: CASSVAQGFSYEQYF
cdr3_nt: TGTGCCAGTTCCGTTGCGCAGGGTTTTTCGTACGAGCAGTACTTC

d_call: -
clone_size: few
v_call: TRBV28
j_call: TRBJ2-1
cdr3_aa: CASTRDNEQFF
cdr3_nt: TGTGCCAGCACCAGAGACAATGAGCAGTTCTTC

d_call: -
clone_size: few
v_call: TRBV6-6
j_call: TRBJ1-1
cdr3_aa: CASTSGWGREAFF
cdr3_nt: TGTGCCAGCACCTCCGGGTGGGGGCGCGAGGCTTTCTTT

d_call: -
clone_size: -
v_call: TRBV2
j_call: TRBJ1-1
cdr3_aa: CASRLTGRVTEAFF
cdr3_nt: TGTGCCAGCAGATTGACAGGCCGGGTCACTGAAGCTTTCTTT

d_call: -
clone_size: -
v_call: TRBV20-1
j_call: TRBJ1-2
cdr3_aa: CSASTRPGYTF
cdr3_nt: TGCAGTGCTAGTACCCGTCCCGGCTACACCTTC

d_call: -
clone_size: -
v_call: TRBV6-5
j_call: TRBJ2-7
cdr3_aa: CASSIGGRTEQYF
cdr3_nt: TGTGCCAGCAGTATCGGAGGGAGGACCGAGCAGTACTTC

d_call: -
clone_size: -
v_call: TRBV11-2
j_call: TRBJ2-2
cdr3_aa: CASSLSYTGELFF
cdr3_nt: TGTGCCAGCAGCTTATCTTACACCGGGGAGCTGTTTTTT

d_call: -
clone_size: few
v_call: TRBV11-2
j_call: TRBJ2-3
cdr3_aa: CASSSMGPDTQYF
cdr3_nt: TGTGCCAGCAGCTCCATGGGCCCAGATACGCAGTATTTT

d_call: TRBD2
clone_size: -
v_call: TRBV7-8
j_call: TRBJ2-5
cdr3_aa: CASSLGTSSQETQYF
cdr3_nt: TGTGCCAGCAGCTTAGGGACTAGCAGTCAAGAGACCCAGTACTTC

d_call: -
clone_size: many
v_call: TRBV14
j_call: TRBJ1-1
cdr3_aa: CASTSRVNTEAFF
cdr3_nt: TGTGCCAGCACCTCCAGGGTGAACACTGAAGCTTTCTTT

d_call: -
clone_size: few
v_call: TRBV5-1
j_call: TRBJ1-1
cdr3_aa: CASRAGINTEAFF
cdr3_nt: TGCGCCAGCAGGGCAGGGATCAACACTGAAGCTTTCTTT

d_call: -
clone_size: -
v_call: TRBV7-9
j_call: TRBJ1-1
cdr3_aa: CASSLAPAFTEAFF
cdr3_nt: TGTGCCAGCAGCTTAGCCCCTGCGTTTACTGAAGCTTTCTTT

d_call: -
clone_size: few
v_call: TRBV6-5
j_call: TRBJ2-5
cdr3_aa: CASSWGLQETQYF
cdr3_nt: TGTGCCAGCAGTTGGGGGCTTCAAGAGACCCAGTACTTC

d_call: TRBD1
clone_size: -
v_call: TRBV5-1
j_call: TRBJ1-3
cdr3_aa: CASRSGGFSGNTIYF
cdr3_nt: TGCGCCAGCAGGTCAGGGGGTTTCTCTGGAAACACCATATATTTT

d_call: TRBD1
clone_size: few
v_call: TRBV18
j_call: TRBJ1-2
cdr3_aa: CASSPGQANYGYTF
cdr3_nt: TGTGCCAGCTCACCAGGACAGGCTAACTATGGCTACACCTTC

d_call: TRBD2
clone_size: few
v_call: TRBV29-1
j_call: TRBJ2-1
cdr3_aa: CSVVGAGGLSEQFF
cdr3_nt: TGCAGCGTTGTCGGTGCGGGAGGGCTGAGTGAGCAGTTCTTC

d_call: TRBD1
clone_size: few
v_call: TRBV5-6
j_call: TRBJ2-4
cdr3_aa: CASSWTGASAKNIQYF
cdr3_nt: TGTGCCAGCAGCTGGACAGGAGCTTCTGCCAAAAACATTCAGTACTTC

d_call: TRBD2
clone_size: -
v_call: TRBV4-2
j_call: TRBJ2-7
cdr3_aa: CASSTTSGRFNEQYF
cdr3_nt: TGTGCCAGCAGCACTACTAGCGGGAGATTTAACGAGCAGTACTTC

d_call: -
clone_size: -
v_call: TRBV28
j_call: TRBJ2-2
cdr3_aa: CASSPPGASPRELFF
cdr3_nt: TGTGCCAGCAGTCCGCCGGGGGCTAGCCCTCGGGAGCTGTTTTTT

d_call: TRBD2
clone_size: few
v_call: TRBV6-1
j_call: TRBJ2-3
cdr3_aa: CASSETLTTSGRAKDTQYF
cdr3_nt: TGTGCCAGCAGTGAAACCCTGACGACTAGCGGGAGGGCCAAAGATACGCAGTATTTT

d_call: -
clone_size: -
v_call: TRBV29-1
j_call: TRBJ2-1
cdr3_aa: CSVTNGGVWGRNEQFF
cdr3_nt: TGCAGCGTCACAAATGGCGGGGTCTGGGGTCGGAATGAGCAGTTCTTC

d_call: TRBD2
clone_size: -
v_call: TRBV4-2
j_call: TRBJ2-7
cdr3_aa: CASSQDGVAGGSYEQYF
cdr3_nt: TGTGCCAGCAGCCAAGATGGAGTAGCGGGAGGCTCCTACGAGCAGTACTTC

d_call: -
clone_size: few
v_call: TRBV27
j_call: TRBJ1-1
cdr3_aa: CASSLTGRGTEAFF
cdr3_nt: TGTGCCAGCAGTTTAACGGGAAGGGGCACTGAAGCTTTCTTT

d_call: -
clone_size: many
v_call: TRBV10-3
j_call: TRBJ2-3
cdr3_aa: CAISDPGTDTQYF
cdr3_nt: TGTGCCATCAGCGACCCGGGCACAGATACGCAGTATTTT

d_call: -
clone_size: -
v_call: TRBV9
j_call: TRBJ2-2
cdr3_aa: CASSVGRELAGELFF
cdr3_nt: TGTGCCAGCAGCGTAGGACGGGAGTTGGCCGGGGAGCTGTTTTTT

d_call: -
clone_size: few
v_call: TRBV5-1
j_call: TRBJ2-3
cdr3_aa: CASSLNAPFTDTQYF
cdr3_nt: TGCGCCAGCAGCTTGAATGCCCCTTTCACAGATACGCAGTATTTT

d_call: -
clone_size: -
v_call: TRBV4-1
j_call: TRBJ1-4
cdr3_aa: CASSQPPGGAREKLFF
cdr3_nt: TGCGCCAGCAGCCAACCACCGGGTGGGGCGAGGGAAAAACTGTTTTTT

d_call: -
clone_size: few
v_call: TRBV28
j_call: TRBJ2-1
cdr3_aa: CASCPDSSAEQFF
cdr3_nt: TGTGCCAGCTGCCCCGACTCCTCCGCTGAGCAGTTCTTC

d_call: TRBD1
clone_size: few
v_call: TRBV7-2
j_call: TRBJ1-2
cdr3_aa: CASSARTGARYTF
cdr3_nt: TGTGCCAGCAGCGCCCGGACAGGGGCGCGCTACACCTTC

d_call: TRBD2
clone_size: -
v_call: TRBV10-3
j_call: TRBJ2-1
cdr3_aa: CATFFTTSGSDEQFF
cdr3_nt: TGTGCCACTTTCTTCACGACTAGCGGGAGTGATGAGCAGTTCTTC

d_call: -
clone_size: few
v_call: TRBV18
j_call: TRBJ1-5
cdr3_aa: CASSPAETHGNQPQHF
cdr3_nt: TGTGCCAGCTCACCAGCGGAAACCCATGGCAATCAGCCCCAGCATTTT